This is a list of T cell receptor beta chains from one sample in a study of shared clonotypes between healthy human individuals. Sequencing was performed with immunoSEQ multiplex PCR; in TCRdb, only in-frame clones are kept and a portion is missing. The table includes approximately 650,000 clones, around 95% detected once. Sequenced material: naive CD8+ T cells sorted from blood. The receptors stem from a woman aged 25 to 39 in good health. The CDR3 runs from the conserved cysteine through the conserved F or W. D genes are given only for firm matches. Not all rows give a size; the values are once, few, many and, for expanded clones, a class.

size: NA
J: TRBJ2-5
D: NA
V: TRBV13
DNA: TGTGCCAGCAGCTTTAGCGACCAAGAGACCCAGTACTTC
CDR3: CASSFSDQETQYF

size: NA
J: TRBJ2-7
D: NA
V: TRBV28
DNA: TGTGCCAGCAGTTCACGCTCGGAGGCCGCCTACGAGCAGTACTTC
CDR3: CASSSRSEAAYEQYF

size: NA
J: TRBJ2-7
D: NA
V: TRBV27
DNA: TGTGCCAGCAGTTTAGCCGAGAGCTACGAGCAGTACTTC
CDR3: CASSLAESYEQYF

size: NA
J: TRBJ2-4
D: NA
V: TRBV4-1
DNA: TGCGCCAGCAGAACGGGGTACATTCAGTACTTC
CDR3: CASRTGYIQYF

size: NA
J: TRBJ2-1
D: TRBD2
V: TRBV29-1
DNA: TGCAGCGTTGAGGGACTAGCGGGAGCGGTCCGGGGGAATGAGCAGTTCTTC
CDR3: CSVEGLAGAVRGNEQFF

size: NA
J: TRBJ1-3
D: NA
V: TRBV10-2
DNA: TGCGCCAGCAGTCCCGGGGGCTCTGGAAACACCATATATTTT
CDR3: CASSPGGSGNTIYF

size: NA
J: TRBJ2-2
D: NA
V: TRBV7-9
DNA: TGTGCCAGCAGCTTAGGGATTAGCGGCAACACCGGGGAGCTGTTTTTT
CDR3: CASSLGISGNTGELFF

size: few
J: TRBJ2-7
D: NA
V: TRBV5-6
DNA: TGTGCCAGCAGCGCCGGACCGAGGCCCGTTGAGCCCTACGAGCAGTACTTC
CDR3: CASSAGPRPVEPYEQYF

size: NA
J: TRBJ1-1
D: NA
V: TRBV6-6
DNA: TGTGCCAGCAGTTACTCGCAACGCTTGGGTACTGAAGCTTTCTTT
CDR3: CASSYSQRLGTEAFF

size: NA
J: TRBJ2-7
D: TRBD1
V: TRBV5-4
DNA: TGTGCCAGCAGCTTGTCTGGGACAGCCTACGAGCAGTACTTC
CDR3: CASSLSGTAYEQYF

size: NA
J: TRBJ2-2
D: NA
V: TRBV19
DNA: TGTGCCAGCGCGCCAACTCCCGGGTGGAACACCGGGGAGCTGTTTTTT
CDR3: CASAPTPGWNTGELFF

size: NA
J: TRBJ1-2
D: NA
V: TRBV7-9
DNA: TGTGCCAGCAGCTTAGTAGTTCGGGAACTCTATGGCTACACCTTC
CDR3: CASSLVVRELYGYTF

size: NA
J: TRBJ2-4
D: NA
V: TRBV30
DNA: TGTGCCTGGAGTTGGACCAGCGGCATTCAGTACTTC
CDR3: CAWSWTSGIQYF

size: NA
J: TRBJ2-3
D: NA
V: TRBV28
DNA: TGTGCCAGCAGCTCTAAATCGAGGGGTCCAGATACGCAGTATTTT
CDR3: CASSSKSRGPDTQYF

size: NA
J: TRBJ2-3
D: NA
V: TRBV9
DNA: TGTGCCAGCAGCCCTGACGGGACCGACACAGATACGCAGTATTTT
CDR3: CASSPDGTDTDTQYF

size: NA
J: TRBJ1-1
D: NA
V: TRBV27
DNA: TGTGCCAGCAGTCTTCACGGCGTAGGCATGAACACTGAAGCTTTCTTT
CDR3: CASSLHGVGMNTEAFF

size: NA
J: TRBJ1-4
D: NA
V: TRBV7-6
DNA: TGTGCCAGCAGCCTAAACAGGGTCGGGGGTGAAAAACTGTTTTTT
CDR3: CASSLNRVGGEKLFF

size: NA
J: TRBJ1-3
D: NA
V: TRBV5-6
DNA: TGTGCCAGCAGCTTGGGCAACAATGGAAACACCATATATTTT
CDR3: CASSLGNNGNTIYF

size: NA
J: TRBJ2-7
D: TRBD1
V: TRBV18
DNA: TGTGCCAGCTCACCACGGGACAGAGAATACGAGCAGTACTTC
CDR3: CASSPRDREYEQYF

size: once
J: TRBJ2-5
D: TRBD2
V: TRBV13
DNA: TGTGCCAGCTGTTCAGAAGCGGGAGGTTCGGAGACCCAGTACTTC
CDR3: CASCSEAGGSETQYF

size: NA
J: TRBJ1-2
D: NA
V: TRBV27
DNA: TGTGCCAGCACCCGCCCCGGGAAGGGCGGGAGCTACACCTTC
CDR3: CASTRPGKGGSYTF

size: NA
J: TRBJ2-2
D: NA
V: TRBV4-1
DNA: TGCGCCAGCAGCCCTACCGTTGGCACCACCGGGGAGCTGTTTTTT
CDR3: CASSPTVGTTGELFF

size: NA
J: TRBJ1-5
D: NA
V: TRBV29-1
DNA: TGCAGCGTTGAATGGGACACCAATCAGCCCCAGCATTTT
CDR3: CSVEWDTNQPQHF

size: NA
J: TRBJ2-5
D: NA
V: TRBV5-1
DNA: TGCGCCAGCAGCTTGGAAGGGGGAGTGGAGACCCAGTACTTC
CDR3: CASSLEGGVETQYF

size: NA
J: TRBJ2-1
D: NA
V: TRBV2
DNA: TGTGCCAGCAGTGGGGCGGACTCCTCCTACAATGAGCAGTTCTTC
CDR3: CASSGADSSYNEQFF

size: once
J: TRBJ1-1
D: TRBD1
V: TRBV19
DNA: TGTGCCAGTAGCCCGAACTCCGGGACAGGGAACACTGAAGCTTTCTTT
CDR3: CASSPNSGTGNTEAFF

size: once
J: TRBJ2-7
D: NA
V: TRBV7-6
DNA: TGTGCCAGCAGTCCGGAAGTTTTTGACGAGCAGTACTTC
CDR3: CASSPEVFDEQYF

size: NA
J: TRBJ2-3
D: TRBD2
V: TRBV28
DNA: TGTGCCAGCAGTTTGACTAGCGGAGAGAACACAGATACGCAGTATTTT
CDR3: CASSLTSGENTDTQYF

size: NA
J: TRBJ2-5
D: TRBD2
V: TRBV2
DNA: TGTGCCAGCAGCCCGGGACTAGCGGGTACTCTTGGGACCCAGTACTTC
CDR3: CASSPGLAGTLGTQYF

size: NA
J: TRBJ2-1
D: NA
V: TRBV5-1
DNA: TGCGCCAGCAGCTTGATGAGGAGGGAGCAGTTCTTC
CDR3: CASSLMRREQFF

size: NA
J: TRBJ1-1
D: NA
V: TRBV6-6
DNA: TGTGCCAGCATTCTAACACCGGGTGGTAACACTGAAGCTTTCTTT
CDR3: CASILTPGGNTEAFF

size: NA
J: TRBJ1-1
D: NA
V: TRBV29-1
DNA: TGCAGCGTTGAAAGGAACACTGAAGCTTTCTTT
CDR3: CSVERNTEAFF

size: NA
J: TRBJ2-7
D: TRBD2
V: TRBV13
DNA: TGTGCCAGCAGCATCGGGACTACCCGGTATTACGAGCAGTACTTC
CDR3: CASSIGTTRYYEQYF

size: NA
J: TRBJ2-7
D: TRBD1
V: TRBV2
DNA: TGTGCCAGCAGGGGGGACAGCCGAGGATCCGAGCAGTACTTC
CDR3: CASRGDSRGSEQYF

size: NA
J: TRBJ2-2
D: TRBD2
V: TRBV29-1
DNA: TGCAGCGTTGAAGATCCGGCTAGCGGGGGAACCGGGGAGCTGTTTTTT
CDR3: CSVEDPASGGTGELFF

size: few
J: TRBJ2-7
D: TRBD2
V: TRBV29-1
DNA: TGCAGCGTCCGACTAGCGGGAGGAAACGAGCAGTACTTC
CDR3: CSVRLAGGNEQYF

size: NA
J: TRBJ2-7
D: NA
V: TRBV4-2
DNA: TGTGCCAGCAGCCGAAGTCCCGGGACACGATCCTACGAGCAGTACTTC
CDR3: CASSRSPGTRSYEQYF

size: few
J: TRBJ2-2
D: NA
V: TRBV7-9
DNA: TGTGCCAGCCGGGAAGGCCATACCGGGGAGCTGTTTTTT
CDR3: CASREGHTGELFF

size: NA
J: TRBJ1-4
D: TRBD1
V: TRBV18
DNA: TGTGCCAGCTCACCACCGGGACAGGGGGGTGAAAAACTGTTTTTT
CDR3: CASSPPGQGGEKLFF

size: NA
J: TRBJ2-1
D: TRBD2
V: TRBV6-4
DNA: TGTGCCAGCAGAGCGGGGACTAGCGGGTACAATGAGCAGTTCTTC
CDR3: CASRAGTSGYNEQFF

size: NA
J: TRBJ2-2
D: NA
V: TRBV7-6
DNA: TGTGCCAGCAGCTTAAGAGTGACGGGACCGGCCCCCGGGGAGCTGTTTTTT
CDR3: CASSLRVTGPAPGELFF

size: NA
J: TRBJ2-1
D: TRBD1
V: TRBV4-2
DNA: TGTGCCAGCAGCCATACCAACCGGGACAGGGTCAATGAGCAGTTCTTC
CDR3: CASSHTNRDRVNEQFF

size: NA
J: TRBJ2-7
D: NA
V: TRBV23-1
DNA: TGCGCCAGCAGTCAATCAGTGGGACACATATACGAGCAGTACTTC
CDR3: CASSQSVGHIYEQYF

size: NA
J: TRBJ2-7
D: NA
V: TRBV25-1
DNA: TGTGCCAGCAGTGAGGGGTCCGCCGGATACGAGCAGTACTTC
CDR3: CASSEGSAGYEQYF

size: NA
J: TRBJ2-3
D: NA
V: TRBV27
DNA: TGTGCCAGCCGCTCTAGCACAGATACGCAGTATTTT
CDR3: CASRSSTDTQYF

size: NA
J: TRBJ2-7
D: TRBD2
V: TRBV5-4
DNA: TGTGCCAGCAGTACACTAGCGGGAGCCCCCTCCTACGAGCAGTACTTC
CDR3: CASSTLAGAPSYEQYF

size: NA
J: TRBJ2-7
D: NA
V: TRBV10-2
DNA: TGCGCCAGCAGCCCCATCGAAAGCGGGCCCTACGAGCAGTACTTC
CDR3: CASSPIESGPYEQYF